Listed below are T cell receptor beta chains from one sample, sequenced in a study of T cell responses to AZD1222 COVID-19 vaccine. Libraries were prepared by immunoSEQ multiplex PCR; TCRdb keeps only in-frame clonotypes and omits some of them. The sample lists about 160,000 clones, about nine tenths seen once, with roughly 3.8% in the top ten. The material was peripheral blood, obtained 28 days after the second AZD1222 dose. Source of these receptors: an adult who received the AZD1222 COVID-19 vaccine. CDR3s include the opening cysteine and the closing phenylalanine or tryptophan. A D gene is named only where the DNA matches it firmly.

d_call | v_call | cdr3_aa
- | TRBV19 | CASSGGSNYGYTF
- | TRBV30 | CAWTAGLDQAQHF
- | TRBV3-1/TRBV3-2 | CASSHSGELFF
- | TRBV20-1 | CSASKRPEWYLDTIYF
TRBD2 | TRBV15 | CATSPNLDGGGTDTQYF
TRBD2 | TRBV5-4 | CASSLDREEETQYF
- | TRBV29-1 | CSGSITGNEQFF
- | TRBV7-2 | CASSLWGSTEAFF
TRBD2 | TRBV19 | CASTLGLGGLDTQYF
- | TRBV28 | CASSKQRYSNQPQHF
- | TRBV30 | CAPESSYEQYF
- | TRBV4-2 | CASSPGGGNSYNEQFF
TRBD2 | TRBV7-9 | CASSSTSGDSYEQYF
- | TRBV19 | CASSILGVEDTQYF
TRBD1 | TRBV9 | CASKKLSDRGVYTDTQYF
- | TRBV19 | CASRLTGTYEQYF
- | TRBV2 | CASRIGRSSYNEQFF
TRBD1 | TRBV7-6 | CASSLPGQGRHEQFF
- | TRBV19 | CASSARFSNQPQHF
- | TRBV4-1 | CASSQEGTGRVETQYF
- | TRBV14 | CASSQGLVPETQYF
- | TRBV15 | CATSRAPGWSVAGELFF
TRBD1 | TRBV19 | CASSTSSGGRRTEAFF
TRBD1 | TRBV5-1 | CASAQIQGVLGEQYF
- | TRBV5-1 | CASSLVGDSYEQYF
- | TRBV4-3 | CASSQELRVGPQFF
- | TRBV7-2 | CASSLENYGYTF